In its sample, the clone carrying this T cell receptor (beta chain) was seen a few times. This specimen belongs to a study of beta chain features in type 1 diabetes. Germline-derived CDR1 and CDR2 are MNHNS and SASEGT. The CDR3 covers 13 residues. Trimming left V 7 bases short and J 0 bases short, with 9 bases between. Expressed TCRB transcripts were sequenced, since all the RNA that had been isolated was reverse transcribed. Sequencing used immunoSEQ multiplex PCR; TCRdb keeps in-frame clones, though not all of them. The profile shows some 330,000 clones, 11% of them singletons. The chain is built from TRBV6-1 and TRBJ1-1; D is possibly TRBD1 (5 bases). Sequenced material: naive CD4+ T cells from blood. This TCR derives from a woman aged 25 to 45 in good health. For the CDR3, the DNA is TGTGCCAGCATTATGACAGTGAACACTGAAGCTTTCTTT. Amino acid sequence: CASIMTVNTEAFF.